This T cell receptor beta chain stems from a study of blood T cell repertoires in COVID-19 (dated by TCRdb to the early 2020s). Concerning the study at large: Samples from collaborators originated in the United States, Italy and Spain and spanned both the acute and convalescent phases of COVID-19. The repertoires were released in a freely available public database intended as a resource for research on the immune response to SARS-CoV-2. Where HLA class I and class II types were available, the types were taken from metadata supplied by the sample provider, not from assay-based typing. The samples were drawn from the first 160 participants of the ongoing ImmuneRACE study and from over 950 subjects provided by 6 global collaborators. A de-identified subject ID, COVID-19 status, age in years and sex were almost always included in the sample metadata. The prospective study material was composed of cDNA or gDNA derived from T cells, B-cell-depleted T cells, or PBMCs. Deeply sampled blood TCRbeta repertoires from subjects exposed to, actively infected with, or recovered from COVID-19 were included in the dataset.

The immunoSEQ Assay, a bias-controlled multiplex PCR, was used to amplify TCRbeta CDR3 regions from genomic DNA. Per the source publication's procedure: The number of nucleated cells in each sample was estimated by amplification of reference gene primers within the assay. To quantify the absolute abundance of each unique TCRbeta CDR3 rearrangement, sequence reads were collapsed and filtered. For each sample, productive Simpson clonality was calculated as the square root of Simpson's diversity index over productive rearrangements. TCRdb retrieved this table from immuneACCESS and kept in-frame rearrangements only. Not all clones are present; in checked studies, unresolved V genes account for under half, and no reason is known for the remainder. D and trimming were read from the DNA, whereas the V and J calls and clone size are those reported in that table. The table for this sample lists 110,000 or so clones; 65% to 80% of them were counted only once. The leading ten clones occupy around 19% of the sample.

Worth noting for this clone: The specificity of this receptor is unknown. No much larger clone is present one base from it, and per-base qualities are unavailable.

Collaborating institutions collected whole blood in K2EDTA tubes following their own protocols. For TCRbeta analysis, collaborators shipped samples as frozen whole blood, isolated PBMCs, or DNA extracted from either of those sample types. Spanning cysteine to phenylalanine, the CDR3 consists of 16 amino acids. Of all the DNA, just the CDR3 is kept, 48 bases in frame from base 1. V is shortened by 2 bases, J by 4 bases, and the region joining them spans 17 bases. For CDR1 and CDR2, the germline V gene lists MNHNS and SASEGT. General findings and caveats noted by the study authors: How much clinical and demographic metadata was included differed by source and by participant, and the metadata was provided uncurated.

This TCR was sampled from a woman aged 70-85 years with acute or convalescent COVID-19. The chain is assembled from TRBV6-1 and TRBJ1-2; TRBD1 is a possible D gene, resting on 5 matching bases. The sample comprised peripheral blood. The CDR3 is CASSERGRDSPYGYTF. The DNA sequence is as follows: TGTGCCAGCAGTGAAAGGGGTCGAGACAGTCCCTATGGCTACACCTTC.